This entry describes one TCR beta chain. Original analysis: Reference gene primer amplification gave nucleated cell count estimates. This table comes from immunoSEQ multiplex PCR, and its TCRdb copy is limited to in-frame clones, with some not included. Clone size and the V and J calls come from that table; the DNA yielded D and trimming. The sample records about 90,000 clones, 80% being singletons. The source of the sample is a study of blood T cell repertoires in COVID-19. Study overall: Spain, Italy and the United States supplied samples that represented acute and convalescent COVID-19.

The CDR3 consists of 15 residues. Trimming removed 5 bases from V and 2 bases from J; junction bases left unmatched: 8. Germline lookup yields CDR1 SEHNR and CDR2 FQNEAQ (reference sequence). The chain recombines TRBV7-9 with TRBJ1-2; 7 nucleotides match TRBD1. Sequencing used peripheral blood. This TCR derives from a woman between 65 and 79 years old with acute or convalescent COVID-19. The CDR3 region has the DNA TGTGCCAGCAGCCCTAGCCTGACAGGGAACTATGGCTACACCTTC. It codes for CASSPSLTGNYGYTF.